Sequencing of this T cell receptor (beta chain) was carried out in a study of cytomegalovirus exposure and HLA in healthy donors. In germline, CDR1 is SGHTA, CDR2 FQGNSA. The CDR3 contains 11 residues. The V end lost 5 bases, the J end lost 2 bases, and 4 bases lay between the germline ends. Vbeta (60) and Jbeta (13) primers were used in the PCR. Measured with immunoSEQ multiplex PCR; TCRdb has only the in-frame clones, and not every one. The data hold fewer than 100,000 clones, with roughly 73% observed a single time. The V call is TRBV7-2, the J call TRBJ2-7; D gene uncertain. The sample was PBMCs. The TCR sequence derives from a male donor in good health and CMV-seropositive. The CDR3, as DNA: TGTGCCAGCAGCCTAACCTACGAGCAGTACTTC. This encodes CASSLTYEQYF.